The clone carrying this T cell receptor (beta chain) was seen a handful of times. The target antigen is unknown. This entry is derived from a study of identical twins. Study results and caveats: These conclusions were based on statistical analysis (cross-sectional, not following the same donors).

One entry per CDR3 protein results from TCRdb running MiXCR on the 5' RACE reads. The data hold some 1,700,000 distinct CDR3 sequences, with 25% to 35% observed a single time. Sequencing was performed on cord blood. This sequence originates from a newborn girl in good health.

In nucleotides, the CDR3 is TGTGCCAGCAGCTTAGTGGGGGGCCTCTTAGGTTACGAGCAGTACTTC. Translation: CASSLVGGLLGYEQYF. This rearrangement joins TRBV7-2 to TRBJ2-7, with D perhaps given as TRBD1 or TRBD2 (6 bases each). Germline CDR1 is SGHTA and CDR2 is FQGNSA. The CDR3 covers 16 residues. V gave up 1 base and J gave up 4 bases, with 17 bases separating them. The whole variable domain, remainder taken from reference TRBV7-2 and TRBJ2-7, is GAGVSQSPSNKVTEKGKDVELRCDPISGHTALYWYRQSLGQGLEFLIYFQGNSAPDKSGLPSDRFSAERTGGSVSTLTIQRTQQEDSAVYLCASSLVGGLLGYEQYFGPGTRLTVT.